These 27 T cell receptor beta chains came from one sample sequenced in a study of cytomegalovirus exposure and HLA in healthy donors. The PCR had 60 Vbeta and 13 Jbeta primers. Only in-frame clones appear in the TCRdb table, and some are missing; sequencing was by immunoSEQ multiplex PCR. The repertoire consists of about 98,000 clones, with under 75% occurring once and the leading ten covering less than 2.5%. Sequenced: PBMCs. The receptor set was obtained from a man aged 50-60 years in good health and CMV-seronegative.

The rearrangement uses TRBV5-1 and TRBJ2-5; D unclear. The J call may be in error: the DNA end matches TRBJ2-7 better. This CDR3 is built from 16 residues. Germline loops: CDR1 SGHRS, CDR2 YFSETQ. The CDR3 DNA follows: TGCGCCAGCAGCTTGGTTGGCAGGCCATGGGCCTACGAGCAGTACTTC. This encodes CASSLVGRPWAYEQYF.

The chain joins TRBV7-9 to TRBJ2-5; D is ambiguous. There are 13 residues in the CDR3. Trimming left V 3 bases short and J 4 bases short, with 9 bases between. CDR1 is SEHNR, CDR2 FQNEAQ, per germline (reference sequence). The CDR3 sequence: CASSFNSGETQYF. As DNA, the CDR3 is TGTGCCAGCAGCTTCAACTCCGGAGAGACCCAGTACTTC. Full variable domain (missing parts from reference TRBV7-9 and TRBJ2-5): DTGVSQNPRHKITKRGQNVTFRCDPISEHNRLYWYRQTLGQGPEFLTYFQNEAQLEKSRLLSDRFSAERPKGSFSTLEIQRTEQGDSAMYLCASSFNSGETQYFGPGTRLLVL.

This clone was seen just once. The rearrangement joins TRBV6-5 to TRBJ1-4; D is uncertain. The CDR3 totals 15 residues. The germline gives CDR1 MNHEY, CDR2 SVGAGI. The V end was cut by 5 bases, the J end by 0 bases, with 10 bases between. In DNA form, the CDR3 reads TGTGCCAGCAGTAAAATCAGTGCAACTAATGAAAAACTGTTTTTT. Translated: CASSKISATNEKLFF.

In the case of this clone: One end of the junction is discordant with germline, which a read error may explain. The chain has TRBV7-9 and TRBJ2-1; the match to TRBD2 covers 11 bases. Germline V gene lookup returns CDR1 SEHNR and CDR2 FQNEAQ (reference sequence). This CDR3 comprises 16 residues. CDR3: CSSSLEEGLAGGEQFF. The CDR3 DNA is TGTTCCAGCAGCTTAGAGGAAGGACTAGCGGGCGGTGAGCAGTTCTTC.

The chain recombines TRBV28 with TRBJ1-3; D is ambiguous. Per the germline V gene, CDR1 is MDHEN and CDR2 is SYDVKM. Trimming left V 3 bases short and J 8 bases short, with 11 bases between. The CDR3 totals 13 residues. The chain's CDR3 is CASSLGRRYTIYF. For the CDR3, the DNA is TGTGCCAGCAGTTTGGGTAGGAGGTACACCATATATTTT.

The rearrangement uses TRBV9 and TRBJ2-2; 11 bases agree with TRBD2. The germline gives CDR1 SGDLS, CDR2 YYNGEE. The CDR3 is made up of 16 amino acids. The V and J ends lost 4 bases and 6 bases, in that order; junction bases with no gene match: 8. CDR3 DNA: TGTGCCAGCAGCCCGGTTGGTAGCGGGGGGGCCGGGGAGCTGTTTTTT. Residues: CASSPVGSGGAGELFF.

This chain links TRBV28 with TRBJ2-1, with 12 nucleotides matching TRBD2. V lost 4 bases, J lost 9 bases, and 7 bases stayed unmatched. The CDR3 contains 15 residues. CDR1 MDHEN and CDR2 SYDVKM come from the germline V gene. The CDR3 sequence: CASSSGLAGFFEQFF. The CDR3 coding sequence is TGTGCCAGCAGTTCCGGACTAGCGGGATTTTTTGAGCAGTTCTTC. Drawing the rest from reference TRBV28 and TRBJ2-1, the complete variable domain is DVKVTQSSRYLVKRTGEKVFLECVQDMDHENMFWYRQDPGLGLRLIYFSYDVKMKEKGDIPEGYSVSREKKERFSLILESASTNQTSMYLCASSSGLAGFFEQFFGPGTRLTVL.

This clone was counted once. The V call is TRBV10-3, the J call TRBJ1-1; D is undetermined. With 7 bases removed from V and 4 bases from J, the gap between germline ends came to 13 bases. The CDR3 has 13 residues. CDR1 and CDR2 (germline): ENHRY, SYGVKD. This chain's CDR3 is CAIIRSVGTEAFF. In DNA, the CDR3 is TGTGCCATCATTCGAAGCGTTGGCACTGAAGCTTTCTTT.

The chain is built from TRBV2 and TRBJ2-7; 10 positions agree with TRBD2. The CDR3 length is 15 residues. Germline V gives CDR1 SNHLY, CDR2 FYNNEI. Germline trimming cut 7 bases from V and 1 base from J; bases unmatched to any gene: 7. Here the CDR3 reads CASKLAGIYSYEQYF. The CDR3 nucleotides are TGTGCCAGCAAACTAGCGGGGATTTATTCCTACGAGCAGTACTTC.

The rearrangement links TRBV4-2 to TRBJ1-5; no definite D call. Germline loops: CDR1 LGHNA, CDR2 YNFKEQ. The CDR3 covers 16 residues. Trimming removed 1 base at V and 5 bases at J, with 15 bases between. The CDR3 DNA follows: TGTGCCAGCAGCCAAGCTTTAACGAGAGCGGATCAGCCCCAGCATTTT. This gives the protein CASSQALTRADQPQHF.

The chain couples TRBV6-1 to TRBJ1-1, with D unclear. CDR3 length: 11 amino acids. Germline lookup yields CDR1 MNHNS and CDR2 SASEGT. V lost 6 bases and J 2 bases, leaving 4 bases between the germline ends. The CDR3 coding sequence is TGTGCCAGCAGCCCTAACACTGAAGCTTTCTTT. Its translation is CASSPNTEAFF.

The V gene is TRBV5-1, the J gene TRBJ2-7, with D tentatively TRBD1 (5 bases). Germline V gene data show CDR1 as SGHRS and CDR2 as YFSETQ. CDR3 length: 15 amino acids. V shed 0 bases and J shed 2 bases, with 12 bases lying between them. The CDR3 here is CASSLESGPTYEQYF. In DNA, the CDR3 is TGCGCCAGCAGCTTGGAATCAGGGCCTACCTACGAGCAGTACTTC.

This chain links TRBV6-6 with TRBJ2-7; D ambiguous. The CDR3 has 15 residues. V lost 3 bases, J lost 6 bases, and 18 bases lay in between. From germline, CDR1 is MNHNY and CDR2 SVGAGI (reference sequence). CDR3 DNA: TGTGCCAGCAGTTATGGGTCTTTACCTACGGGCGAGCAGTACTTC. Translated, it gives CASSYGSLPTGEQYF.

CDR3 loop: CASSFRAGELFF. The CDR3 region has the DNA TGTGCCAGCAGCTTCAGGGCCGGGGAGCTGTTTTTT. The chain uses TRBV7-3 and TRBJ2-2, with D tentatively TRBD1 (5 bases). The CDR3 covers 12 residues. V lost 3 bases, J lost 6 bases, and 5 bases lay in between. The germline V gene has CDR1 SGHTA and CDR2 FQGTGA.

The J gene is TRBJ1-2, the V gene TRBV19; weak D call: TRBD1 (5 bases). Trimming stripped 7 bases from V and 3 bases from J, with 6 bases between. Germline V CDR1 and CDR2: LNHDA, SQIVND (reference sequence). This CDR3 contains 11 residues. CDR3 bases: TGTGCCAGTAAAGGGGACTATGGCTACACCTTC. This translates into CASKGDYGYTF. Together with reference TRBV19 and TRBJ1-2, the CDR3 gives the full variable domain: DGGITQSPKYLFRKEGQNVTLSCEQNLNHDAMYWYRQDPGQGLRLIYYSQIVNDFQKGDIAEGYSVSREKKESFPLTVTSAQKNPTAFYLCASKGDYGYTFGSGTRLTVV.

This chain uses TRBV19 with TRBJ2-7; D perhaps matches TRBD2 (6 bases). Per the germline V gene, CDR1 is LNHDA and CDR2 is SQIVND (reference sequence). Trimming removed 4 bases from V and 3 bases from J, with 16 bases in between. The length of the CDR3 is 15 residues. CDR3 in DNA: TGTGCCAGTAGTACAAGACTAGACCAAAACTACGAGCAGTACTTC. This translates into CASSTRLDQNYEQYF. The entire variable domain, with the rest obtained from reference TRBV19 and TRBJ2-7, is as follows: DGGITQSPKYLFRKEGQNVTLSCEQNLNHDAMYWYRQDPGQGLRLIYYSQIVNDFQKGDIAEGYSVSREKKESFPLTVTSAQKNPTAFYLCASSTRLDQNYEQYFGPGTRLTVT.

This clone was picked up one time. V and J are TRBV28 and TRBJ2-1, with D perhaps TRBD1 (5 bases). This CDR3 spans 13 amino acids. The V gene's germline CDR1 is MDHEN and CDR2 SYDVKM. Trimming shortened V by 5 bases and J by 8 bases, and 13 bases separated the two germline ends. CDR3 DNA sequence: TGTGCCAGCAGTAAGGACAACTTCCATGAGCAGTTCTTC. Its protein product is CASSKDNFHEQFF.

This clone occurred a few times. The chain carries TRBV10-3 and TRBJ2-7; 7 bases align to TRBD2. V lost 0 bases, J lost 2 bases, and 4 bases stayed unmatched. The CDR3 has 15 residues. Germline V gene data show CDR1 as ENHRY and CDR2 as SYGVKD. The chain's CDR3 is CAISESAGPPYEQYF. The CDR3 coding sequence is TGTGCCATCAGTGAGTCAGCGGGACCACCCTACGAGCAGTACTTC.

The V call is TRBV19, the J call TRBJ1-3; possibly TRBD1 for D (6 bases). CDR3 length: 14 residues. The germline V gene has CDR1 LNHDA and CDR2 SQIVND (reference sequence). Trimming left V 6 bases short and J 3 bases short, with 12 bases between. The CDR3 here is CASSGQFGGNTIYF. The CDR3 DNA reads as TGTGCCAGTAGCGGACAGTTCGGTGGAAACACCATATATTTT.

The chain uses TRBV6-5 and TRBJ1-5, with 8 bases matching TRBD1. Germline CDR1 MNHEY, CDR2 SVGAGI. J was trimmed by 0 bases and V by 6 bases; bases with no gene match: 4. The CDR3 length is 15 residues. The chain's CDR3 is CASRLDRDSNQPQHF. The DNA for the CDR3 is TGTGCCAGCAGATTGGACAGGGATAGCAATCAGCCCCAGCATTTT.

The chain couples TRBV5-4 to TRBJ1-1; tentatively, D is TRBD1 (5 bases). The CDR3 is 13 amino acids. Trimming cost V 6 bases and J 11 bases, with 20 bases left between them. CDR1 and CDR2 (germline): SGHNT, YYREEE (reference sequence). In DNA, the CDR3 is TGTGCCAGCACCCCCCGCGGGGGTCGGTGGGCTTTCTTT. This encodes CASTPRGGRWAFF.

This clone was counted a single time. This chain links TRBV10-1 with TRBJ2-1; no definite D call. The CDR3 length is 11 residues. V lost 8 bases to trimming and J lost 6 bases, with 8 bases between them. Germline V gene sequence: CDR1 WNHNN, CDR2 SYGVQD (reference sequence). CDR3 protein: CASSLGNEQFF. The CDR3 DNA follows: TGCGCCAGCTCCCTCGGCAATGAGCAGTTCTTC.

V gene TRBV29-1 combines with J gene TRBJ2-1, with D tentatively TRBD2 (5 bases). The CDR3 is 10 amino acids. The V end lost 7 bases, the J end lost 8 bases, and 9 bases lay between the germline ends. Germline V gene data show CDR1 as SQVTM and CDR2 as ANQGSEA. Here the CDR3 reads CSARRDEQFF. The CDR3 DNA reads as TGCAGCGCCCGGCGGGATGAGCAGTTCTTC.

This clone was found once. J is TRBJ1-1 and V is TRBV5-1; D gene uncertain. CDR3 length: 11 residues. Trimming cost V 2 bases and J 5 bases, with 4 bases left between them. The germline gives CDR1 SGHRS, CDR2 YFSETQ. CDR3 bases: TGCGCCAGCAGCTTCGGGACTGAAGCTTTCTTT. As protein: CASSFGTEAFF. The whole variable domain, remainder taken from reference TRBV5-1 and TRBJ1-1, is KAGVTQTPRYLIKTRGQQVTLSCSPISGHRSVSWYQQTPGQGLQFLFEYFSETQRNKGNFPGRFSGRQFSNSRSEMNVSTLELGDSALYLCASSFGTEAFFGQGTRLTVV.

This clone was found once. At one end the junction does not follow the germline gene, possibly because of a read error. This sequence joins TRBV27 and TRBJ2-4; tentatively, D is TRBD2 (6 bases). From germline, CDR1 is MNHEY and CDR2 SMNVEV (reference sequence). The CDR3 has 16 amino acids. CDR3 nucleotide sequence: TGTGCCAGCAGTCCTCTCGGGGGAAACCACAAAACCATTCAGTACTTC. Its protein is CASSPLGGNHKTIQYF.

Here the CDR3 DNA reads TGTGCCAGCAGCCCGACCGGGGGCTCCTACGAGCAGTACTTC. It yields the protein CASSPTGGSYEQYF. The genes are TRBV6-5 and TRBJ2-7; the D gene is possibly TRBD2 (6 bases). Trimming stripped 6 bases from V and 0 bases from J, with 12 bases between. Germline V gives CDR1 MNHEY, CDR2 SVGAGI. The CDR3 contains 14 residues.

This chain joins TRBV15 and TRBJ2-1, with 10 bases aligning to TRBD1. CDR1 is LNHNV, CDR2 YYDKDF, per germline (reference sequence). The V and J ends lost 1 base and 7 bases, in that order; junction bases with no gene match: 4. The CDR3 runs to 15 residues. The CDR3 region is CATSRGTGGFNEQFF. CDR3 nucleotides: TGTGCCACCAGCAGAGGGACAGGGGGTTTTAATGAGCAGTTCTTC.